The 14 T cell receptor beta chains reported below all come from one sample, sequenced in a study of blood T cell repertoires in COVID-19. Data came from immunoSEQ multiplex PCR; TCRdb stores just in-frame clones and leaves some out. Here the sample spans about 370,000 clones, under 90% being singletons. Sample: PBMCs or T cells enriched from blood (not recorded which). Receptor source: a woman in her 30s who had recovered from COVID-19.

DNA for the CDR3: TGTGCCAGCACTAGGACAGACAATGAGCAGTTCTTC. The encoded protein is CASTRTDNEQFF. The V call is TRBV6-5, the J call TRBJ2-1, with a tentative D call TRBD1 (6 bases). The CDR3 loop spans 12 amino acids. Trimming stripped 7 bases from V and 5 bases from J, with 9 bases between. Germline V gives CDR1 MNHEY, CDR2 SVGAGI.

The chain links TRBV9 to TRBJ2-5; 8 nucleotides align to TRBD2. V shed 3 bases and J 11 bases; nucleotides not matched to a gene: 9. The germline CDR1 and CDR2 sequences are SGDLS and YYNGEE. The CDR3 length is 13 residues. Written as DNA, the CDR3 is TGTGCCAGCAGCGCCGAATTCGGGGGGGGACAGTACTTC. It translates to CASSAEFGGGQYF.

CDR3 loop: CASSSLGLADNEQFF. The CDR3 nucleotides are TGTGCCAGCAGCTCCCTTGGGCTAGCGGACAATGAGCAGTTCTTC. This rearrangement joins TRBV7-3 to TRBJ2-1; 7 positions agree with TRBD2. The CDR3 has 15 amino acids. Germline V gene sequence: CDR1 SGHTA, CDR2 FQGTGA. J was trimmed by 5 bases and V by 4 bases; bases with no gene match: 8.

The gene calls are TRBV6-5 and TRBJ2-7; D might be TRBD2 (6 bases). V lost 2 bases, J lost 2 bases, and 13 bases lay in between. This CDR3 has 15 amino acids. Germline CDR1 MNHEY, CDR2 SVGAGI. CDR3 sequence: CASSYRGKRTYEQYF. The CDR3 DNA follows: TGTGCCAGCAGTTACCGCGGGAAACGGACCTACGAGCAGTACTTC.

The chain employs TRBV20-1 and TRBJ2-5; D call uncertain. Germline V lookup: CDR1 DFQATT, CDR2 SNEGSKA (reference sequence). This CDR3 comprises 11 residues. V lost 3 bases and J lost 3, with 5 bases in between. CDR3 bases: TGCAGTGCTAGTACTGAAGAGACCCAGTACTTC. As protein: CSASTEETQYF.

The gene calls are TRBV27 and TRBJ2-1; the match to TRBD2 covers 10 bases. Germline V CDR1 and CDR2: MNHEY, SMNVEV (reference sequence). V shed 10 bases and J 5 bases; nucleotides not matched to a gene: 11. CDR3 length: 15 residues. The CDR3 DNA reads TGTGCCATCGGAGCTAGCGGGAGATTTAACAATGAGCAGTTCTTC. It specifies CAIGASGRFNNEQFF.

The CDR3 DNA reads as TGTGCCAGCAGCGTGAGCCGGGAAGGCGGCTACGAGCAGTACTTC. This codes for CASSVSREGGYEQYF. The rearrangement joins TRBV9 to TRBJ2-7; tentatively, D is TRBD2 (5 bases). The germline CDR1 and CDR2 sequences are SGDLS and YYNGEE. This CDR3 has 15 residues. The ends were cut back, 2 bases at V and 3 bases at J, with 15 bases in the middle.

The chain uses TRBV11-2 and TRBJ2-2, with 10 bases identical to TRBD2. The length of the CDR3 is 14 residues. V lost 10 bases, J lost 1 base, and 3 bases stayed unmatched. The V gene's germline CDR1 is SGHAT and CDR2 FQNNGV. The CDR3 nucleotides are TGTGCCACTAGGACTAGCGGGAACACCGGGGAGCTGTTTTTT. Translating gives CATRTSGNTGELFF.

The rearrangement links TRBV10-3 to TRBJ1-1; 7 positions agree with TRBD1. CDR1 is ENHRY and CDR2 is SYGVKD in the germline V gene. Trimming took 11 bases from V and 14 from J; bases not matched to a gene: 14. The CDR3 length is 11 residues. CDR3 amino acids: CAATDRAMMFF. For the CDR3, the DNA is TGTGCCGCCACCGACAGGGCGATGATGTTCTTT.

CDR3 DNA sequence: TGTGCCAGCTCACCACAAGTATCGACAGGGACACACTATGGCTACACCTTC. This sequence encodes CASSPQVSTGTHYGYTF. This chain connects TRBV18 to TRBJ1-2; 7 bases agree with TRBD1. Losses at the gene ends were 1 base for V and 3 bases for J; bases not matched to a gene: 11. Germline CDR1 and CDR2: KGHSH and LQKENI. The CDR3 totals 17 residues.

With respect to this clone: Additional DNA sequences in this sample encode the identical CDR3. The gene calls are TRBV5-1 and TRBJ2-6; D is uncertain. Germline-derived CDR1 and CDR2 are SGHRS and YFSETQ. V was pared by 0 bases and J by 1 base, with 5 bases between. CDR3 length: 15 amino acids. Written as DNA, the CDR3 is TGCGCCAGCAGCTTGGTATTGTCTGGGGCCAACGTCCTGACTTTC. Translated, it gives CASSLVLSGANVLTF.

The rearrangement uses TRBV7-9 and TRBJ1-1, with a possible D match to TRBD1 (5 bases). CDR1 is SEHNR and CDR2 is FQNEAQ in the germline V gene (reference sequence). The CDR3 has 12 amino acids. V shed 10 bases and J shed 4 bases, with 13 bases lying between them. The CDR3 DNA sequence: TGTGCCACGAACCTGGGGGGCACTGAAGCTTTCTTT. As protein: CATNLGGTEAFF.

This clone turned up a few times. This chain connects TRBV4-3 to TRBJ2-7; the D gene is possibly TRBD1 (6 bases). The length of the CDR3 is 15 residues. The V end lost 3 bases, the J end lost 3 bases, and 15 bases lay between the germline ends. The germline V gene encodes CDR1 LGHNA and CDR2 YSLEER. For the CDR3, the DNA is TGCGCCAGCAGCCACAATAGGGGGTCCGTCTACGAGCAGTACTTC. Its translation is CASSHNRGSVYEQYF.

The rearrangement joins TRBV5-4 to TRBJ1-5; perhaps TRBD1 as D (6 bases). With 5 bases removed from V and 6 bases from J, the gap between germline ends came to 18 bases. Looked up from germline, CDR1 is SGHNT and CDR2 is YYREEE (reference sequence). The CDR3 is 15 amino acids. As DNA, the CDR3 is TGTGCCAGCAGGGGGGCATCGTGGACAACTCAGCCCCAGCATTTT. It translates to CASRGASWTTQPQHF.